The source of this T cell receptor (beta chain) is a study of blood T cell repertoires in COVID-19. Trimming at V came to 1 base and at J to 5 bases, leaving 8 bases not matched to a gene. This CDR3 is built from 17 residues. Germline-derived CDR1 and CDR2 are SGHRS and YFSETQ. TCRdb keeps only in-frame clones here, not all; method: immunoSEQ multiplex PCR. The table has approximately 20,000 clones, around 81% seen once. V usage is TRBV5-1 and J usage is TRBJ2-1; 11 positions match TRBD2. This clonotype was obtained from a man in his sixties with active COVID-19. Sequencing was done on a sample of peripheral blood. CDR3 loop: CASSLNSGRARDNEQFF. In DNA form, the CDR3 reads TGCGCCAGCAGCTTGAATAGCGGGAGGGCTCGGGACAATGAGCAGTTCTTC.